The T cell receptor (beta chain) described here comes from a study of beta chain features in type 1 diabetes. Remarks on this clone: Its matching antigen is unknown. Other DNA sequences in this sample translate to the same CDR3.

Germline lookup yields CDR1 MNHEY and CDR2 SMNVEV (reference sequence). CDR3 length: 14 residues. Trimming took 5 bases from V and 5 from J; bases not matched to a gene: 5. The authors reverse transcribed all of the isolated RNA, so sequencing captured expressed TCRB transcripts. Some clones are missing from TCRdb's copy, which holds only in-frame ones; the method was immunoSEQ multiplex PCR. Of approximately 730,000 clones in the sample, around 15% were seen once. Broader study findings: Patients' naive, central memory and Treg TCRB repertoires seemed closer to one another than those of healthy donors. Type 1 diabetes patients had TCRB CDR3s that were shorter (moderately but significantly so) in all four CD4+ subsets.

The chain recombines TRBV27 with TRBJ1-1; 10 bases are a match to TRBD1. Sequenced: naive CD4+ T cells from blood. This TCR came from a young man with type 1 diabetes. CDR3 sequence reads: CASSPGQGGTEAFF. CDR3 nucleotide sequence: TGTGCCAGCAGTCCCGGACAGGGGGGAACTGAAGCTTTCTTT.